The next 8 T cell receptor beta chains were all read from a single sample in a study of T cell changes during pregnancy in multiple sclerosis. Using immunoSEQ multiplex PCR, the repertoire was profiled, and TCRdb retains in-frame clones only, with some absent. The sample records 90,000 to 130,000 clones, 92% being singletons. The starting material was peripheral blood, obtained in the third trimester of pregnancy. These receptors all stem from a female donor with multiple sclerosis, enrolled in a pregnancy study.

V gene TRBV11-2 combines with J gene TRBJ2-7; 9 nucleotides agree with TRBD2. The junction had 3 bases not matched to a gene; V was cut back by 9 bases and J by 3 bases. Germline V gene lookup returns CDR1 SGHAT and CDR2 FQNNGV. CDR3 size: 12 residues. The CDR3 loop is CASSGSIYEQYF. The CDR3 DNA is TGTGCCAGTAGCGGGAGTATCTACGAGCAGTACTTC.

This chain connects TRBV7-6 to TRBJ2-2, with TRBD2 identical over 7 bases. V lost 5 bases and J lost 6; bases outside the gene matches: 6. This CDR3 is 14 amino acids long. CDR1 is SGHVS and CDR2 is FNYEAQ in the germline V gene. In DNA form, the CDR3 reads TGTGCCAGCAGCCCCGGGACTACCTCCGGGGAGCTGTTTTTT. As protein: CASSPGTTSGELFF. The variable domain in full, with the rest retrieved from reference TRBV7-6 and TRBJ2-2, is GAGVSQSPRYKVTKRGQDVALRCDPISGHVSLYWYRQALGQGPEFLTYFNYEAQQDKSGLPNDRFSAERPEGSISTLTIQRTEQRDSAMYRCASSPGTTSGELFFGEGSRLTVL.

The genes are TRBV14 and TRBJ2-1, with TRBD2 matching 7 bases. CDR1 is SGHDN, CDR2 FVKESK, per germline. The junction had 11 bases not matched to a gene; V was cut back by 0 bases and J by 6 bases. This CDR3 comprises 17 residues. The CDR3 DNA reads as TGTGCCAGCAGCCAAGATGTGGGGAGGGCGCAGGTCAATGAGCAGTTCTTC. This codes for CASSQDVGRAQVNEQFF.

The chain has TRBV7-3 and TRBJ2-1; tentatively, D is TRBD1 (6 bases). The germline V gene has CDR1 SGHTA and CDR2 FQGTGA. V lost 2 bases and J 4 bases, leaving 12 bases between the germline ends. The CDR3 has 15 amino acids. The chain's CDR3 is CASSLAQGLYNEQFF. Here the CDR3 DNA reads TGTGCCAGCAGCTTAGCGCAGGGGCTGTACAATGAGCAGTTCTTC.

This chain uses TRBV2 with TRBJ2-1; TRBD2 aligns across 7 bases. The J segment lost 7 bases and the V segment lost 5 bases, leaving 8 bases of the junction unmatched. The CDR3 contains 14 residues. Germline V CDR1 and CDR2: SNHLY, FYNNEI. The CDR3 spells CASSSSGIGNEQFF. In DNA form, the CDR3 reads TGTGCCAGCAGTTCTAGCGGAATCGGGAATGAGCAGTTCTTC.

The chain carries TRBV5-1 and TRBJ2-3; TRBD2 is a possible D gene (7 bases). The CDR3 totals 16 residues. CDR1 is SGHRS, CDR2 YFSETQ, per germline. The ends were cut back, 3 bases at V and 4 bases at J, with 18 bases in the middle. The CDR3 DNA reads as TGCGCCAGCAGCTGGGCGGGGGCAAATAAGGCAGATACGCAGTATTTT. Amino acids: CASSWAGANKADTQYF.

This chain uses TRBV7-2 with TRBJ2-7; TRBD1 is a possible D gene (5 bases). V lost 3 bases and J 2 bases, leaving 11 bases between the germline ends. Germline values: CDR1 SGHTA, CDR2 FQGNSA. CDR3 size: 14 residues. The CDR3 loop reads CASSLSGSTYEQYF. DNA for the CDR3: TGTGCCAGCAGCTTGTCAGGGTCTACCTACGAGCAGTACTTC. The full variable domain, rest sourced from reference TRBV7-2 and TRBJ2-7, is GAGVSQSPSNKVTEKGKDVELRCDPISGHTALYWYRQSLGQGLEFLIYFQGNSAPDKSGLPSDRFSAERTGGSVSTLTIQRTQQEDSAVYLCASSLSGSTYEQYFGPGTRLTVT.

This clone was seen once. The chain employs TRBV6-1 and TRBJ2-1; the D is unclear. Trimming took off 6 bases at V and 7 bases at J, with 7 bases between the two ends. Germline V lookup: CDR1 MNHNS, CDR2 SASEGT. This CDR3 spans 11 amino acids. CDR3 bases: TGTGCCAGCAGATCTTATAATGAGCAGTTCTTC. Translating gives CASRSYNEQFF.